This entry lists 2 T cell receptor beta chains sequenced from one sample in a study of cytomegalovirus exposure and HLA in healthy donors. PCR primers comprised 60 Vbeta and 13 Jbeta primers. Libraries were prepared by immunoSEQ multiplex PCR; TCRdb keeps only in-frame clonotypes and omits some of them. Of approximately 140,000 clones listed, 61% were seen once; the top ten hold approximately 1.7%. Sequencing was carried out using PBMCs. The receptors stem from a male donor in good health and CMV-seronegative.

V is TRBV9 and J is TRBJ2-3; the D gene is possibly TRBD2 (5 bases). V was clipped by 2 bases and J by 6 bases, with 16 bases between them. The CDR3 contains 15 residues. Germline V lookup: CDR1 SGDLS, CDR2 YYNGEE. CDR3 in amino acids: CASSVTPLDSDTQYF. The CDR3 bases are TGTGCCAGCAGCGTGACACCCTTGGACTCGGATACGCAGTATTTT.

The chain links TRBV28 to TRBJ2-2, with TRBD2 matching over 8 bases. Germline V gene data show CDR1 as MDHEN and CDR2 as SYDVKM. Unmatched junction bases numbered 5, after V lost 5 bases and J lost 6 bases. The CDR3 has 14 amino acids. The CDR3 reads CASSPPGGAGELFF. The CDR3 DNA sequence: TGTGCCAGCAGTCCCCCCGGGGGGGCCGGGGAGCTGTTTTTT.